This T cell receptor (beta chain) was retrieved from a study of T cell responses to AZD1222 COVID-19 vaccine. Comments on this clone: The antigen remains undetermined.

Clones were read by immunoSEQ multiplex PCR, and TCRdb kept only the in-frame ones, dropping some. Of roughly 150,000 clones listed, roughly 90% are singletons. Study results and limitations: A mostly white British donor set with more females was recruited, and clonal diversity was possibly underestimated. CD4 TCRs covered the whole spike, strongest at regions 160-218 and 743-854. AZD1222 recipients seropositive at baseline numbered only five or six.

V shed 3 bases and J shed 0 bases, with 9 bases lying between them. CDR1 and CDR2 from the germline V gene are MRHNA and SNTAGT. This CDR3 contains 15 residues. The clonotype was recovered from an adult in good health. V gene TRBV6-4 combines with J gene TRBJ2-1; no firm D call. This sample comprised peripheral blood, obtained on day 0 of AZD1222 vaccination. CDR3 residues: CASSESASSYNEQFF. The CDR3 bases are TGTGCCAGCAGTGAAAGCGCGAGCTCCTACAATGAGCAGTTCTTC.